The rows below give T cell receptor beta chains drawn from one sample of a study of identical twins. TCRdb ran MiXCR on the 5' RACE reads and lists one entry per CDR3 protein. The data contain some 710,000 distinct CDR3 sequences, around 6.1% of them seen just once; the ten biggest clones take up under 2%. Specimen: naive T cells sorted from blood. These receptors were collected from a young man in good health. The CDR3 runs from the conserved cysteine through the conserved F or W. Fields, in order: D gene, CDR3 length, J gene, V gene, CDR3 protein. D genes are given only for firm matches.

D: -; length: 12; J: TRBJ2-1; V: TRBV7-2; CDR3: CASSFTDVEQFF
D: -; length: 13; J: TRBJ2-5; V: TRBV5-6; CDR3: CASSREVWETQYF
D: -; length: 17; J: TRBJ2-1; V: TRBV19; CDR3: CASSWSRGESSYNEQFF
D: TRBD2; length: 14; J: TRBJ2-1; V: TRBV14; CDR3: CASNGLAGVDEQFF
D: TRBD1; length: 15; J: TRBJ2-2; V: TRBV6-2/TRBV6-3; CDR3: CASSKDRLNTGELFF
D: TRBD2; length: 17; J: TRBJ2-3; V: TRBV4-2; CDR3: CASSQDRASGTADTQYF
D: TRBD2; length: 14; J: TRBJ2-2; V: TRBV20-1; CDR3: CSASRREPTGELFF
D: -; length: 13; J: TRBJ1-6; V: TRBV25-1; CDR3: CASSLWDSSPLHF
D: TRBD2; length: 16; J: TRBJ2-3; V: TRBV10-3; CDR3: CAISSRLAGETDTQYF
D: TRBD2; length: 14; J: TRBJ2-1; V: TRBV5-1; CDR3: CASIGGTRPYEQFF
D: -; length: 15; J: TRBJ2-2; V: TRBV20-1; CDR3: CSARDRQGSTGELFF
D: -; length: 16; J: TRBJ2-4; V: TRBV12-3/TRBV12-4; CDR3: CASSPTAGLAKNIQYF
D: TRBD1; length: 14; J: TRBJ1-5; V: TRBV7-9; CDR3: CASSPGTDNQPQHF
D: TRBD2; length: 17; J: TRBJ2-2; V: TRBV5-1; CDR3: CASSGTSGRDYTGELFF
D: -; length: 13; J: TRBJ2-5; V: TRBV5-6; CDR3: CASSRGVWETQYF
D: -; length: 14; J: TRBJ1-2; V: TRBV7-8; CDR3: CASSLVGGPDGYTF
D: TRBD2; length: 15; J: TRBJ2-7; V: TRBV7-2; CDR3: CASSQVGTSSYEQYF
D: -; length: 15; J: TRBJ2-7; V: TRBV5-1; CDR3: CASSSWEGAIDEQYF
D: -; length: 16; J: TRBJ1-2; V: TRBV3-1; CDR3: CASSQVSSDMIRGYTF
D: -; length: 13; J: TRBJ2-1; V: TRBV3-1; CDR3: CASSQVPGVEQFF
D: TRBD2; length: 17; J: TRBJ2-3; V: TRBV5-1; CDR3: CASSLADRGRAADTQYF
D: TRBD2; length: 14; J: TRBJ2-7; V: TRBV6-2/TRBV6-3; CDR3: CASRGLAGFYEQYF
D: -; length: 13; J: TRBJ2-7; V: TRBV6-1; CDR3: CASRTTGKYEQYF
D: -; length: 12; J: TRBJ1-2; V: TRBV20-1; CDR3: CSVRTESYGYTF
D: -; length: 14; J: TRBJ2-5; V: TRBV5-1; CDR3: CASRPGLKQETQYF
D: -; length: 11; J: TRBJ2-7; V: TRBV28; CDR3: CASNRAYEQYF
D: TRBD2; length: 17; J: TRBJ2-1; V: TRBV7-8; CDR3: CASSPRRLAGGYNEQFF
D: -; length: 11; J: TRBJ2-2; V: TRBV25-1; CDR3: CASGRAGELFF
D: TRBD2; length: 16; J: TRBJ2-5; V: TRBV30; CDR3: CAGGTSGRAGQETQYF
D: -; length: 13; J: TRBJ2-7; V: TRBV12-3/TRBV12-4; CDR3: CASTWGTAYEQYF
D: TRBD2; length: 14; J: TRBJ2-1; V: TRBV29-1; CDR3: CSVGSPGGPQEQFF
D: -; length: 15; J: TRBJ2-1; V: TRBV20-1; CDR3: CSAERTDNSYNEQFF
D: TRBD1; length: 15; J: TRBJ1-1; V: TRBV12-3/TRBV12-4; CDR3: CASSPPGQEGTEAFF
D: TRBD2; length: 14; J: TRBJ2-1; V: TRBV20-1; CDR3: CSAIRLAGYNEQFF
D: -; length: 16; J: TRBJ2-5; V: TRBV5-6; CDR3: CASSLEVRSGEETQYF
D: -; length: 14; J: TRBJ2-7; V: TRBV19; CDR3: CASSTRTDSYEQYF
D: -; length: 15; J: TRBJ2-5; V: TRBV5-1; CDR3: CASSLHGMEQETQYF
D: -; length: 16; J: TRBJ1-1; V: TRBV7-2; CDR3: CASSPRVAKGGWEAFF
D: TRBD1; length: 15; J: TRBJ2-1; V: TRBV29-1; CDR3: CSVEYRQGAYNEQFF
D: -; length: 12; J: TRBJ2-7; V: TRBV27; CDR3: CAILGRTYEQYF
D: TRBD2; length: 16; J: TRBJ2-3; V: TRBV12-3/TRBV12-4; CDR3: CASRSSGGRRFGTQYF
D: TRBD1; length: 14; J: TRBJ1-2; V: TRBV18; CDR3: CASSPSRDSNGYTF
D: -; length: 14; J: TRBJ2-2; V: TRBV9; CDR3: CASSGGTNTGELFF
D: TRBD1; length: 16; J: TRBJ2-2; V: TRBV24-1; CDR3: CATSDPGHDRGGELFF
D: -; length: 14; J: TRBJ2-7; V: TRBV9; CDR3: CASSVGPGSYEQYF
D: TRBD2; length: 14; J: TRBJ2-7; V: TRBV2; CDR3: CASSWTSAIDEQYF
D: -; length: 15; J: TRBJ1-5; V: TRBV6-1; CDR3: CASSRSGGGNQPQHF
D: TRBD2; length: 13; J: TRBJ2-7; V: TRBV20-1; CDR3: CSPPRGLVGEQYF
D: -; length: 15; J: TRBJ1-3; V: TRBV4-3; CDR3: CASSQAASSGNTIYF
D: -; length: 15; J: TRBJ2-7; V: TRBV7-8; CDR3: CASSLFRQGPHEQYF
D: -; length: 15; J: TRBJ2-1; V: TRBV7-2; CDR3: CASSPFPTQGTEQFF
D: -; length: 13; J: TRBJ2-5; V: TRBV12-3/TRBV12-4; CDR3: CASSSIVGETQYF
D: -; length: 13; J: TRBJ2-5; V: TRBV20-1; CDR3: CSARQGFVETQYF
D: -; length: 13; J: TRBJ2-1; V: TRBV5-1; CDR3: CASSLAGGYEQFF